Each of the 14 T cell receptor beta chains below was sequenced from the same sample in a study of cytomegalovirus exposure and HLA in healthy donors. The PCR was carried out with 60 Vbeta primers and 13 Jbeta primers. Assay used: immunoSEQ multiplex PCR; TCRdb lists only in-frame clones, some missing. The sample comprises more than 150,000 clones, around 72% of which are singletons, and 7% rests with the top ten. The sequenced material came from PBMCs. The receptors come from a woman in her 40s in good health and CMV-seropositive.

This clone was detected a few times. The chain carries TRBV12-2 and TRBJ1-2. TRBV12-2 is termed a pseudogene. This CDR3 comprises 14 residues. CDR3 protein: CASRSSSGVDGYTF. The CDR3 DNA reads as TGTGCAAGTCGCTCATCATCGGGGGTGGACGGCTACACCTTC.

This sequence joins TRBV7-3 and TRBJ2-1, with TRBD2 identical over 13 bases. The germline V gene has CDR1 SGHTA and CDR2 FQGTGA. The CDR3 has 16 residues. After removal of 5 bases from V and 5 bases from J, the junction contained 6 bases not matched to a gene. CDR3 sequence reads: CASSRGLAGFDNEQFF. CDR3 DNA sequence: TGTGCCAGCAGCAGGGGACTAGCGGGGTTTGACAATGAGCAGTTCTTC.

CDR3 DNA sequence: TGTGCCAGCAGCCGAACTGCCACAGATACGCAGTATTTT. It codes for CASSRTATDTQYF. This chain joins TRBV27 and TRBJ2-3; no firm D call. The CDR3 consists of 13 residues. V gave up 6 bases and J gave up 2 bases, with 9 bases separating them. Germline V gives CDR1 MNHEY, CDR2 SMNVEV (reference sequence).

V gene TRBV6-1 combines with J gene TRBJ2-5, with D tentatively TRBD2 (5 bases). The closer fit of TRBJ2-7 to the DNA end suggests the J call may be wrong. Germline V gene data show CDR1 as MNHNS and CDR2 as SASEGT. The CDR3 covers 13 residues. The DNA of the CDR3 is TGTGCCAGCAGTGGATCGGGATTCTACGAGCAGTACTTC. Translation gives CASSGSGFYEQYF.

The V gene is TRBV13, the J gene TRBJ1-5, with D possibly TRBD1 on 6 matching bases. The V gene lost 0 bases and the J gene lost 1 base, with 16 bases spanning the gap. The length of the CDR3 is 18 residues. CDR1 and CDR2 from the germline V gene are PRHDT and FYEKMQ (reference sequence). The CDR3 sequence is CASSLGSIQGGSNQPQHF. The CDR3 DNA follows: TGTGCCAGCAGCTTAGGATCGATACAGGGTGGCAGCAATCAGCCCCAGCATTTT.

The chain recombines TRBV7-9 with TRBJ1-1, with 8 bases identical to TRBD1. The germline CDR1 and CDR2 sequences are SEHNR and FQNEAQ (reference sequence). J was trimmed by 4 bases and V by 8 bases; bases with no gene match: 15. This CDR3 region has 16 residues. The CDR3 loop reads CASQVGTGGGGTEAFF. CDR3 DNA sequence: TGTGCCAGCCAGGTGGGGACAGGTGGCGGAGGCACTGAAGCTTTCTTT.

The table lists this clone with a count of one. V and J are TRBV28 and TRBJ1-2; unclear D gene. The ends were cut back, 6 bases at V and 1 base at J, with 9 bases in the middle. This CDR3 has 13 amino acids. In germline, CDR1 is MDHEN, CDR2 SYDVKM. CDR3 in DNA: TGTGCCAGCAGAATACAGAGTAACTATGGCTACACCTTC. It is translated as CASRIQSNYGYTF.

The J gene is TRBJ1-5, the V gene TRBV28, with 8 bases fitting TRBD1. V lost 4 bases and J lost 7; bases outside the gene matches: 6. This CDR3 is 14 amino acids long. The V gene's germline CDR1 is MDHEN and CDR2 SYDVKM. The CDR3: CASSSDRGLQPQHF. The CDR3 coding sequence is TGTGCCAGCAGTTCAGACAGGGGCCTACAGCCCCAGCATTTT.

The chain recombines TRBV10-3 with TRBJ1-3; TRBD1 matches 7 bases. The CDR3 has 12 residues. The germline V gene encodes CDR1 ENHRY and CDR2 SYGVKD. The V segment lost 7 bases and the J segment 3 bases; nucleotides outside the gene matches: 0. The CDR3: CAITGGGNTIYF. The CDR3 DNA reads TGTGCCATCACAGGGGGTGGAAACACCATATATTTT.

The chain recombines TRBV6-5 with TRBJ2-2; D possibly corresponds to TRBD1 (6 bases). V was pared by 7 bases and J by 0 bases, with 9 bases between. Germline-derived CDR1 and CDR2 are MNHEY and SVGAGI. The CDR3 is made up of 14 amino acids. This CDR3 is CASKGGANTGELFF. CDR3 DNA: TGTGCCAGCAAAGGGGGAGCGAACACCGGGGAGCTGTTTTTT.

This chain connects TRBV23-1 to TRBJ1-2; 8 positions match TRBD1. TRBV23-1 is noted as an ORF with a role that remains uncertain. V lost 7 bases, J lost 4 bases, and 20 bases stayed unmatched. The CDR3 is made up of 18 amino acids. The CDR3 nucleotides are TGCGCCAGCAACCCAGGGGGCTCCAGAGCCCAGACTCGCTATGGCTACACCTTC. Protein sequence: CASNPGGSRAQTRYGYTF.

The rearrangement joins TRBV5-1 to TRBJ2-2, with 7 bases matching TRBD2. The CDR3 sequence is 14 residues long. V lost 6 bases, J lost 1 base, and 3 bases stayed unmatched. Germline values: CDR1 SGHRS, CDR2 YFSETQ. CDR3 nucleotide sequence: TGCGCCAGCAAAGCTAGCGGGAACACCGGGGAGCTGTTTTTT. Its translation is CASKASGNTGELFF.

This clone was counted a single time. The rearrangement joins TRBV5-8 to TRBJ2-2; the D gene is possibly TRBD1 (6 bases). Germline CDR1 is SGHTS and CDR2 is YDEGEE. V gave up 2 bases and J gave up 0 bases, with 11 bases separating them. There are 16 residues in the CDR3. This CDR3 is CASSFLWTANTGELFF. The CDR3 region has the DNA TGTGCCAGCAGCTTCCTCTGGACAGCGAACACCGGGGAGCTGTTTTTT.

The chain joins TRBV6-1 to TRBJ1-5; a possible D gene is TRBD1 (6 bases). The CDR3 sequence is 15 residues long. Germline loops: CDR1 MNHNS, CDR2 SASEGT. V lost 2 bases and J 3 bases, leaving 11 bases between the germline ends. CDR3 residues: CASSERTVINQPQHF. The CDR3 DNA follows: TGTGCCAGCAGTGAACGGACAGTAATCAATCAGCCCCAGCATTTT.